This T cell receptor beta chain emerged from a study of cytomegalovirus exposure and HLA in healthy donors. Study-level points and caveats: It has been reported that TCR beta sequences accurately predicted the HLA-A and HLA-B alleles of most subjects.

Vbeta (60) and Jbeta (13) primers were used in the PCR. The data were produced by immunoSEQ multiplex PCR, yet TCRdb's version contains in-frame clones alone and is incomplete. This table holds around 190,000 clones, about 88% found once. The CDR3 sequence is 16 residues long. Germline loops: CDR1 MDHEN, CDR2 SYDVKM. The V and J ends lost 6 bases and 2 bases, in that order; junction bases with no gene match: 8. Each of the donors was a healthy bone marrow donor. With respect to this clone: Antigen specificity is unknown.

The sequence was obtained from a woman under 40 in good health and CMV-seronegative. The sample taken for sequencing was PBMCs. V gene TRBV28 combines with J gene TRBJ1-4; the match to TRBD1 covers 8 bases. The CDR3 DNA follows: TGTGCCAGCAGCCCTTACAGGGGGATGACTAATGAAAAACTGTTTTTT. Translating gives CASSPYRGMTNEKLFF.